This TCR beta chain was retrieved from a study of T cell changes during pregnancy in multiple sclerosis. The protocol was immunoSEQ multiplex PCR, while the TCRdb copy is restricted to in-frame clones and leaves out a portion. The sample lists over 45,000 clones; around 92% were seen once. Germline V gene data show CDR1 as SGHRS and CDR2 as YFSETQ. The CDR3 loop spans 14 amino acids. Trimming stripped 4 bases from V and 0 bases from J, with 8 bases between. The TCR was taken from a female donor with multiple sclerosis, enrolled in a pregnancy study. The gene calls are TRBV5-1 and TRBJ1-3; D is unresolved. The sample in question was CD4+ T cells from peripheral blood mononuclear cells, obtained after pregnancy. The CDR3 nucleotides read TGCGCCAGCAGCCCGGAGGTCTCTGGAAACACCATATATTTT. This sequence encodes CASSPEVSGNTIYF. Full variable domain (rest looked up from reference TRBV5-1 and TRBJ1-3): KAGVTQTPRYLIKTRGQQVTLSCSPISGHRSVSWYQQTPGQGLQFLFEYFSETQRNKGNFPGRFSGRQFSNSRSEMNVSTLELGDSALYLCASSPEVSGNTIYFGEGSWLTVV.